The sequence of this T cell receptor (beta chain) was determined in a study of response to subunit inactivated influenza vaccine. This clonotype was found a few times. TCRdb re-called the RT-PCR reads with MiXCR, one entry per CDR3 protein. The sample lists around 570,000 distinct CDR3 sequences, roughly 12% occurring once. Germline CDR1 is DFQATT and CDR2 is SNEGSKA (reference sequence). V gave up 3 bases and J gave up 2 bases; unmatched junction bases: 7. This CDR3 comprises 15 residues. The sample also formed part of further work on T cells expressing NK-cell markers. This second report adds: TCR beta libraries carry UMIs added by 5'RACE template switching. The share of CD8+ T cells held by dominant NKG2C+ clonotypes was about 1.0-8% in several donors. The leading position in the CD3+CD56-NKG2C+ fraction of a handful of donors also went to these clonotypes. Whether expanded NKG2C+ T cell clones were HCMV-specific remained unclear.

The chain couples TRBV20-1 to TRBJ2-3, with 8 bases identical to TRBD2. This material consisted of PBMCs from blood, taken on the day of vaccination. This sequence was found in a man aged 45-65 years who received an inactivated influenza vaccine. CDR3 residues: CSARRGASPTDTQYF. DNA for the CDR3: TGCAGTGCTAGGCGGGGGGCGAGTCCCACAGATACGCAGTATTTT.